A selection of T cell receptor beta chains follows, all from one sample in a study of cytotoxic CD8 clonotypes in ibrutinib-treated CLL. Libraries were prepared by immunoSEQ multiplex PCR; TCRdb keeps only in-frame clonotypes and omits some of them. The sample shows tens of thousands of clones, around 55% of them seen only once. The input for sequencing was PBMCs, taken after 24 months of ibrutinib treatment. The receptors were gathered from a human donor with chronic lymphocytic leukemia. Each CDR3 is given with its conserved first and last residue. Each record gives: clone size, J gene, D gene, V gene, CDR3 protein, CDR3 DNA. D genes are given only for firm matches. Only part of the rows carry a size: once, few, many, or a class if the clone is expanded.

>-|TRBJ2-7|TRBD2|TRBV18
CASSPGVAGLYEQYF
TGTGCCAGCTCACCCGGTGTAGCGGGATTGTACGAGCAGTACTTC
>-|TRBJ1-1|TRBD1|TRBV6-5
CASKRDSVNTEAFF
TGTGCCAGCAAGCGGGACAGTGTGAACACTGAAGCTTTCTTT
>-|TRBJ1-2|-|TRBV6-5
CASSYVQESYTF
TGTGCCAGCAGTTACGTCCAGGAGTCCTACACCTTC
>-|TRBJ2-1|TRBD2|TRBV28
CASSPTPGTSGPNEQFF
TGTGCCAGCAGTCCCACCCCCGGGACTAGCGGCCCTAATGAGCAGTTCTTC
>-|TRBJ1-2|TRBD1|TRBV6-5
CASSYLTGGRGYTF
TGTGCCAGCAGTTACTTGACAGGGGGCAGGGGCTACACCTTC
>once|TRBJ2-3|-|TRBV29-1
CSVRQGTDTQYF
TGCAGCGTTCGGCAGGGAACAGATACGCAGTATTTT
>-|TRBJ2-7|TRBD2|TRBV7-2
CASSLVGVGGSYEQYF
TGTGCCAGCAGCTTAGTCGGCGTCGGCGGGAGCTACGAGCAGTACTTC
>-|TRBJ2-5|-|TRBV5-3
CARSNVETQYF
TGTGCCAGAAGCAATGTGGAGACCCAGTACTTC
>few|TRBJ1-6|-|TRBV5-1
CASKGGITNSPLHF
TGCGCCAGCAAGGGAGGAATAACCAATTCACCCCTCCACTTT
>-|TRBJ2-3|-|TRBV11-3
CASSHPKRRPGQSTDTQYF
TGTGCCAGCAGCCACCCAAAGAGAAGACCCGGACAGAGCACAGATACGCAGTATTTT
>many|TRBJ2-2|TRBD2|TRBV2
CASAEAGVPGELFF
TGTGCCAGCGCCGAAGCGGGAGTCCCCGGGGAGCTGTTTTTT
>-|TRBJ2-3|-|TRBV29-1
CSVSSGSTDTQYF
TGCAGCGTTTCAAGCGGCAGCACAGATACGCAGTATTTT
>few|TRBJ1-2|-|TRBV2
CASSEPGVRLDYGYTF
TGTGCCAGCAGTGAGCCGGGGGTCCGATTAGACTATGGCTACACCTTC
>-|TRBJ1-6|-|TRBV15
CATSRDGPRSPLHF
TGTGCCACCAGCAGAGATGGACCACGTTCACCCCTCCACTTT
>-|TRBJ1-1|TRBD1|TRBV7-9
CASSSPGQGTHSFF
TGTGCCAGCAGCTCCCCCGGACAGGGGACACACTCTTTCTTT
>-|TRBJ2-5|TRBD2|TRBV2
CASMGGSQETQYF
TGTGCCAGCATGGGGGGGTCACAAGAGACCCAGTACTTC
>-|TRBJ1-3|-|TRBV10-1
CASTRRGLSVNTIYF
TGCGCCAGCACTCGTAGAGGGCTCTCGGTGAACACCATATATTTT